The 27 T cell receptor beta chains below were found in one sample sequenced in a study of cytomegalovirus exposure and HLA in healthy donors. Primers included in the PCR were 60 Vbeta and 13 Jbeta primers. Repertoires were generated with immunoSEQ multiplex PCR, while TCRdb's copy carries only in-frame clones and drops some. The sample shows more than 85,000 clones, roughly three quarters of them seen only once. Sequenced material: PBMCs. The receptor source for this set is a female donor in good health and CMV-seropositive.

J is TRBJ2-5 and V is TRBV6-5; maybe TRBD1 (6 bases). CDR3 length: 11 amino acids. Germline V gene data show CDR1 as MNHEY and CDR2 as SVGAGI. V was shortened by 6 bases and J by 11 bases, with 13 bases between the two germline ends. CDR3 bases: TGTGCCAGCAGGGATACAGGGAAGCAGTACTTC. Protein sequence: CASRDTGKQYF.

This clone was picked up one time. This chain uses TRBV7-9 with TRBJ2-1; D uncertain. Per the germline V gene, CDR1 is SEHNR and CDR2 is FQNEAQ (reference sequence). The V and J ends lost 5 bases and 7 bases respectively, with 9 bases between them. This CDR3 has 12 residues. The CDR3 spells CASSRVVNEQFF. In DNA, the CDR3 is TGTGCCAGCAGCCGGGTCGTTAATGAGCAGTTCTTC.

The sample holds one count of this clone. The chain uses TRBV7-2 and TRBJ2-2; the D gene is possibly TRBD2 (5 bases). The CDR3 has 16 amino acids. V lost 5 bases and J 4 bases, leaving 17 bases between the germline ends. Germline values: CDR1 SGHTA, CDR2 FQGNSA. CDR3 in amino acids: CASSRAIGGSTGELFF. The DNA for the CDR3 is TGTGCCAGCAGCCGGGCGATCGGAGGTTCCACCGGGGAGCTGTTTTTT. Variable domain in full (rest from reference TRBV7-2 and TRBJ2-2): GAGVSQSPSNKVTEKGKDVELRCDPISGHTALYWYRQSLGQGLEFLIYFQGNSAPDKSGLPSDRFSAERTGGSVSTLTIQRTQQEDSAVYLCASSRAIGGSTGELFFGEGSRLTVL.

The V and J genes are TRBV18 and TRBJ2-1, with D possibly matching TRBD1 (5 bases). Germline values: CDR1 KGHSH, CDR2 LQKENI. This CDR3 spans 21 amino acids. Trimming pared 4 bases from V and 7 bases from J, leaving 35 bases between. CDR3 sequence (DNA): TGTGCCAGCTCACAACGTAGGCCTGGGCAGGGATCGTATCCCCTGTGGAATGAGCAGTTCTTC. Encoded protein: CASSQRRPGQGSYPLWNEQFF.

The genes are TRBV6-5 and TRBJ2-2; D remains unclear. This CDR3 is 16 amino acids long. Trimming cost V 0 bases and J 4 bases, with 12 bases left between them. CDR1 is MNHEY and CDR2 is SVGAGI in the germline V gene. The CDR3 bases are TGTGCCAGCAGTTACTCGAGACTTCCGGCCACCGGGGAGCTGTTTTTT. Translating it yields CASSYSRLPATGELFF.

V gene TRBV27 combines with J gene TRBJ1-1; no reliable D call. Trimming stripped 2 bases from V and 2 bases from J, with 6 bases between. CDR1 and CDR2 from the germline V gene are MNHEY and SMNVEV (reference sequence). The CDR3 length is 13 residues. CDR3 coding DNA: TGTGCCAGCAGTTTACATAGCAACACTGAAGCTTTCTTT. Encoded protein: CASSLHSNTEAFF.

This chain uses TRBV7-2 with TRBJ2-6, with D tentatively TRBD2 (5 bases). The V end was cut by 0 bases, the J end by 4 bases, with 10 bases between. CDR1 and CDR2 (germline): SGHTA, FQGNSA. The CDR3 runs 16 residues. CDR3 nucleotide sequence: TGTGCCAGCAGCTTAGCTTTCCCGGGGGGGGCCAACGTCCTGACTTTC. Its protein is CASSLAFPGGANVLTF.

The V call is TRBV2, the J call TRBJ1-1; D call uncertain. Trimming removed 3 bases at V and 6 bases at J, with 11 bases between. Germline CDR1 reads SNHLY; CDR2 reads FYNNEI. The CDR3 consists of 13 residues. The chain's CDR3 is CASSDPRRAEAFF. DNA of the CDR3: TGTGCCAGCAGTGACCCCAGGAGGGCTGAAGCTTTCTTT.

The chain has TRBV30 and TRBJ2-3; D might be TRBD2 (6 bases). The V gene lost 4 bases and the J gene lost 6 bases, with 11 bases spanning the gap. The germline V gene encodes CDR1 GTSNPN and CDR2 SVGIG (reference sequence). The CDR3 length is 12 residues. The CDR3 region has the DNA TGTGCCTGGAATGGGGGGAGTGATACGCAGTATTTT. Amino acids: CAWNGGSDTQYF.

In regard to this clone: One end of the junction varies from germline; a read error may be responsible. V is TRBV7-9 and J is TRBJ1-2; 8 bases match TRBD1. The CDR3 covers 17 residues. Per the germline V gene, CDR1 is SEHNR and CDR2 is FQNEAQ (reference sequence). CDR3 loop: CSSSLAASGGRAYGYTF. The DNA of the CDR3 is TGTTCCAGCAGCTTAGCCGCCTCAGGGGGCAGGGCTTATGGCTACACCTTC.

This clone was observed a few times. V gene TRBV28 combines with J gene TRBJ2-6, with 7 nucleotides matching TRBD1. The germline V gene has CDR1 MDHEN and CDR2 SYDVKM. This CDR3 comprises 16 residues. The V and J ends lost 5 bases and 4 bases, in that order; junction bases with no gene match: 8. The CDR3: CASSAPGQRGANVLTF. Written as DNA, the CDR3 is TGTGCCAGCAGTGCGCCGGGACAGCGAGGGGCCAACGTCCTGACTTTC.

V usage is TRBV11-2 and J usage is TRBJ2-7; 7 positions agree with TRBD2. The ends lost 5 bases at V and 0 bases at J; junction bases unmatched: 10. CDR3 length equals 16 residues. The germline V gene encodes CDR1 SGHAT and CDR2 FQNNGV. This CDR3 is CASSRPGGISSYEQYF. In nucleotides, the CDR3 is TGTGCCAGCAGCCGACCGGGGGGAATAAGCTCCTACGAGCAGTACTTC.

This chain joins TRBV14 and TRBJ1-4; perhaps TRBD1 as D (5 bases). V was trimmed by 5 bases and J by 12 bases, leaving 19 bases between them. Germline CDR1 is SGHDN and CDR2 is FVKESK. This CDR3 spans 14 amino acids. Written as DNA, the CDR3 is TGTGCCAGCAGCTTCGGGCCAGCGGCGGGGGAACTGTTTTTT. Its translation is CASSFGPAAGELFF.

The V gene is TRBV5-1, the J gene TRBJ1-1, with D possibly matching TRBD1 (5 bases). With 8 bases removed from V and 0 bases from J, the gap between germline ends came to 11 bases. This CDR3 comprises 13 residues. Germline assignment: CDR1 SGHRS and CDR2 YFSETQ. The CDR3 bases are TGCGCCAGTACGGACATAATGAACACTGAAGCTTTCTTT. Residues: CASTDIMNTEAFF.

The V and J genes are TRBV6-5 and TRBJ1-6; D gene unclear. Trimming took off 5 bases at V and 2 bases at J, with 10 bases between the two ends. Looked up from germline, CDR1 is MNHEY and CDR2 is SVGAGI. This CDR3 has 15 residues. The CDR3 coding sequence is TGTGCCAGCAGTCTCCCGGGTCCCTATAATTCACCCCTCCACTTT. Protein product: CASSLPGPYNSPLHF.

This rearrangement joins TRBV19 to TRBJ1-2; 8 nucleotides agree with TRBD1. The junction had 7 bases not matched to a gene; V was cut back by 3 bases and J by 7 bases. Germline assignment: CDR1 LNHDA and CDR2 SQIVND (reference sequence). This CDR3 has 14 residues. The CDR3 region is CASSIQGALLGYTF. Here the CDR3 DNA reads TGTGCCAGTAGTATCCAGGGGGCGCTTCTTGGCTACACCTTC.

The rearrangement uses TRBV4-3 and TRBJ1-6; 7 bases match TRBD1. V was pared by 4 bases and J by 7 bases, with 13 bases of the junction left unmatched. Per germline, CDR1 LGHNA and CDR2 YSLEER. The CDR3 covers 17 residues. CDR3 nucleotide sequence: TGCGCCAGCAGCCCTGGGACAGTTGGGTCACCAAATTCACCCCTCCACTTT. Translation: CASSPGTVGSPNSPLHF.

The CDR3 here is CASSHQWGGGRPQHF. The CDR3 DNA follows: TGTGCCAGTAGTCACCAGTGGGGGGGCGGCCGGCCCCAGCATTTT. The V and J genes are TRBV19 and TRBJ1-5, with a tentative D call TRBD1 (6 bases). Germline CDR1 and CDR2: LNHDA and SQIVND (reference sequence). Trimming removed 5 bases from V and 9 bases from J, with 20 bases in between. There are 15 residues in the CDR3.

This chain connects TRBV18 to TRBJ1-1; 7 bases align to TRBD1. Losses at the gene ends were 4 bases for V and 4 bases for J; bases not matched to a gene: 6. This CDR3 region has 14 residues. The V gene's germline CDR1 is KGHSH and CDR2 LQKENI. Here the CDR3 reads CASSQKGASTEAFF. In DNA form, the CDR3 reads TGTGCCAGCTCACAGAAGGGGGCGAGCACTGAAGCTTTCTTT.

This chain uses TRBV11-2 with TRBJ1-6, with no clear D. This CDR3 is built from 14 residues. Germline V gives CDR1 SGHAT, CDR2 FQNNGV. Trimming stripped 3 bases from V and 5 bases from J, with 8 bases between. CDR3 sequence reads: CASSLGQHNSPLHF. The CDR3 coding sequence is TGTGCCAGCAGCTTGGGCCAGCATAATTCACCCCTCCACTTT.

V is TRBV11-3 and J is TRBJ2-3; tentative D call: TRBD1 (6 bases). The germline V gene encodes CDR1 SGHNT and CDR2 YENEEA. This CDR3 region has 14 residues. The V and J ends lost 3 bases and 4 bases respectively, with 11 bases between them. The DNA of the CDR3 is TGTGCCAGCAGCTTCCGTCAGGGGTCAGATACGCAGTATTTT. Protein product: CASSFRQGSDTQYF.

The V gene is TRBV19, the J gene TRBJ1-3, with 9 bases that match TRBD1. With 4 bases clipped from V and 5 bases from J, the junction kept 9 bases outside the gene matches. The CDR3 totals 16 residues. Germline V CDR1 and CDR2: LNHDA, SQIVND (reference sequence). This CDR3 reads CASSTPGQGTRNTIYF. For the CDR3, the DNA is TGTGCCAGTAGTACTCCGGGACAGGGAACAAGAAACACCATATATTTT.

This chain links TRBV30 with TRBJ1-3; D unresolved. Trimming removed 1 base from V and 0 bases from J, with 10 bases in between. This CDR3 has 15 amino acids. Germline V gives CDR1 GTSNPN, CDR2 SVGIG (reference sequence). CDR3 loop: CAWSGWESSGNTIYF. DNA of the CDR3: TGTGCCTGGAGTGGGTGGGAGTCCTCTGGAAACACCATATATTTT.

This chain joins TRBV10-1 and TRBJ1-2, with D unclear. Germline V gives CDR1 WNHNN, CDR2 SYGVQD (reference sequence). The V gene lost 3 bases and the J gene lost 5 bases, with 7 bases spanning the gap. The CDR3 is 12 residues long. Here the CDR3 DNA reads TGCGCCAGCAGTGATACAGAGTATGGCTACACCTTC. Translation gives CASSDTEYGYTF.

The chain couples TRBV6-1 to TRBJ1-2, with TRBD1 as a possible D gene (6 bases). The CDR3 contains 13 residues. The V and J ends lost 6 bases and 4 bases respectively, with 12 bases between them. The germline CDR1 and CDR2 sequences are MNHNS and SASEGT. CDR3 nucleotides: TGTGCCAGCAGCAACAGGGTTGGCTATGGCTACACCTTC. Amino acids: CASSNRVGYGYTF.

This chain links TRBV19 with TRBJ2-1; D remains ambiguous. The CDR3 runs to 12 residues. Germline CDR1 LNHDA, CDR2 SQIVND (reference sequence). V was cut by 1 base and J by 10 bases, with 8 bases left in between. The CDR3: CASSIGHREQFF. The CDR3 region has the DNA TGTGCCAGTAGTATAGGCCACCGGGAGCAGTTCTTC.

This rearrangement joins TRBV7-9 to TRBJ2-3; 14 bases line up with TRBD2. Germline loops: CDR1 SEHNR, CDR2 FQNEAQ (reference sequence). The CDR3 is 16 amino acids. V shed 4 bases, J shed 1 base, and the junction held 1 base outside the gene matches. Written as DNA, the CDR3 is TGTGCCAGCAGCTCGGGACTAGCGGGGGGCACAGATACGCAGTATTTT. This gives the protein CASSSGLAGGTDTQYF. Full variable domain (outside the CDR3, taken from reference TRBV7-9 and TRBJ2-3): DTGVSQNPRHKITKRGQNVTFRCDPISEHNRLYWYRQTLGQGPEFLTYFQNEAQLEKSRLLSDRFSAERPKGSFSTLEIQRTEQGDSAMYLCASSSGLAGGTDTQYFGPGTRLTVL.